Listed here are 16 T cell receptor beta chains from one sample, sequenced in a study of identical twins. Using its own MiXCR run on the 5' RACE reads, TCRdb lists one record per CDR3 protein. The sample lists 200,000 to 300,000 distinct CDR3 sequences, 8% to 11% occurring once. Sequenced sample: memory T cells sorted from blood. These receptors all stem from a man in his fifties or sixties in good health.

This rearrangement joins TRBV29-1 to TRBJ2-1; TRBD1 matches 7 bases. V lost 7 bases to trimming and J lost 8 bases; unmatched junction nucleotides: 5. The CDR3 contains 11 residues. The germline V gene encodes CDR1 SQVTM and CDR2 ANQGSEA. The CDR3 sequence is CSAYRGHEQFF. CDR3 bases: TGCAGCGCATACAGGGGACATGAGCAGTTCTTC.

V is TRBV18 and J is TRBJ1-1; D remains unclear. This CDR3 is built from 16 residues. In germline, CDR1 is KGHSH, CDR2 LQKENI. The V end lost 0 bases, the J end lost 1 base, and 12 bases lay between the germline ends. Here the CDR3 DNA reads TGTGCCAGCTCACCACCCCCACGCGGAAGGAACACTGAAGCTTTCTTT. It encodes CASSPPPRGRNTEAFF.

This clonotype was counted at least ten times. This chain connects TRBV25-1 to TRBJ2-5, with D possibly being TRBD1 (7 bases). With 1 base removed from V and 4 bases from J, the gap between germline ends came to 16 bases. CDR1 is MGHDK, CDR2 SYGVNS, per germline. The CDR3 totals 16 residues. The CDR3 DNA sequence: TGTGCCAGCAGTGAATTAGCAGGGGGGACCTTAGAGACCCAGTACTTC. As protein: CASSELAGGTLETQYF. The full variable domain, rest sourced from reference TRBV25-1 and TRBJ2-5, is EADIYQTPRYLVIGTGKKITLECSQTMGHDKMYWYQQDPGMELHLIHYSYGVNSTEKGDLSSESTVSRIRTEHFPLTLESARPSHTSQYLCASSELAGGTLETQYFGPGTRLLVL.

This clonotype was detected ten times or more. The rearrangement uses TRBV23-1 and TRBJ2-7, with 11 bases lining up with TRBD1. TRBV23-1 has ORF status, its function being uncertain. This CDR3 is 16 amino acids long. V shed 4 bases and J 2 bases; nucleotides not matched to a gene: 7. CDR3 bases: TGCGCCAGCAGTCTGAACCCGGGACAGGGGGCCTACGAGCAGTACTTC. This encodes CASSLNPGQGAYEQYF.

This clonotype has more than one count but fewer than ten. J is TRBJ2-2 and V is TRBV5-5, with a weak D call TRBD2 (5 bases). This CDR3 is built from 16 residues. Germline V lookup: CDR1 SGHKS, CDR2 YYEKEE (reference sequence). Trimming shortened V by 4 bases and J by 0 bases, and 13 bases separated the two germline ends. The CDR3 sequence is CASSPGSRANTGELFF. CDR3 nucleotides: TGTGCCAGCAGCCCGGGTTCGCGGGCGAACACCGGGGAGCTGTTTTTT.

In its sample, this clonotype was seen a few times. This rearrangement joins TRBV20-1 to TRBJ1-4, with 7 positions matching TRBD1. The trim removed 2 bases at V and 14 bases at J, leaving 5 bases unmatched. The germline CDR1 and CDR2 sequences are DFQATT and SNEGSKA (reference sequence). The CDR3 length is 11 residues. CDR3 nucleotide sequence: TGCAGTGCTAGATCAAGGGGGCTGCTGTTTTTT. Its translation: CSARSRGLLFF.

This clonotype occurred a few times. The chain uses TRBV12-3 or TRBV12-4 and TRBJ2-4, with 12 bases lining up with TRBD2. CDR3 length equals 14 residues. After removal of 5 bases from V and 11 bases from J, the junction contained 7 bases not matched to a gene. CDR3 loop: CASSLSSGGAVQYF. The CDR3 DNA sequence: TGTGCCAGCAGTCTATCTAGCGGGGGGGCGGTTCAGTACTTC.

This clonotype was seen repeatedly, ten times or more. The J gene is TRBJ1-1, the V gene TRBV5-1; D gene uncertain. This CDR3 is 13 amino acids long. The V end lost 0 bases, the J end lost 3 bases, and 6 bases lay between the germline ends. CDR1 SGHRS and CDR2 YFSETQ come from the germline V gene. CDR3 coding DNA: TGCGCCAGCAGCTTGGACAGCTACACTGAAGCTTTCTTT. Protein product: CASSLDSYTEAFF. The full variable domain, its missing parts supplied by reference TRBV5-1 and TRBJ1-1, is KAGVTQTPRYLIKTRGQQVTLSCSPISGHRSVSWYQQTPGQGLQFLFEYFSETQRNKGNFPGRFSGRQFSNSRSEMNVSTLELGDSALYLCASSLDSYTEAFFGQGTRLTVV.

V usage is TRBV4-2 and J usage is TRBJ2-5, with 8 bases aligning to TRBD2. The germline gives CDR1 LGHNA, CDR2 YNFKEQ. CDR3 size: 18 residues. Germline trimming cut 0 bases from V and 6 bases from J; bases unmatched to any gene: 15. The CDR3 loop reads CASSQERMRSGGSQTQYF. DNA for the CDR3: TGTGCCAGCAGCCAAGAACGTATGAGGAGCGGGGGTAGCCAGACCCAGTACTTC.

This clonotype has at least ten counts. The chain recombines TRBV11-2 with TRBJ2-3; possible D gene TRBD2, 7 bases. This CDR3 region has 18 residues. The V end was cut by 0 bases, the J end by 0 bases, with 16 bases between. Germline V gene lookup returns CDR1 SGHAT and CDR2 FQNNGV. The CDR3 DNA sequence: TGTGCCAGCAGCTTAGACCCTCGGGGGGCTTTTAGCACAGATACGCAGTATTTT. Amino acids: CASSLDPRGAFSTDTQYF.

The gene calls are TRBV11-2 and TRBJ2-5; TRBD1 matches at 12 bases. The CDR3 has 18 amino acids. Germline CDR1 SGHAT, CDR2 FQNNGV. V was clipped by 4 bases and J by 5 bases; unmatched bases: 14. CDR3 amino acids: CASSSHRDRGHQRETQYF. The CDR3 DNA reads as TGTGCCAGCAGCTCCCACCGGGACAGGGGGCACCAACGGGAGACCCAGTACTTC. Complete variable domain (other parts from reference TRBV11-2 and TRBJ2-5): EAGVAQSPRYKIIEKRQSVAFWCNPISGHATLYWYQQILGQGPKLLIQFQNNGVVDDSQLPKDRFSAERLKGVDSTLKIQPAKLEDSAVYLCASSSHRDRGHQRETQYFGPGTRLLVL.

This clonotype was observed a handful of times. V is TRBV2 and J is TRBJ2-5; a possible D gene is TRBD1 (6 bases). The CDR3 sequence is 14 residues long. The germline CDR1 and CDR2 sequences are SNHLY and FYNNEI. Trimming cost V 6 bases and J 1 base, with 12 bases left between them. The CDR3: CASSVQGLQETQYF. DNA for the CDR3: TGTGCCAGCAGCGTACAGGGCCTCCAAGAGACCCAGTACTTC.

This clonotype was seen repeatedly, ten times or more. The chain recombines TRBV28 with TRBJ1-6; no clear D. With 3 bases removed from V and 11 bases from J, the gap between germline ends came to 11 bases. This CDR3 contains 13 residues. Looked up from germline, CDR1 is MDHEN and CDR2 is SYDVKM. CDR3 sequence reads: CASSFMNGAPLHF. As DNA, the CDR3 is TGTGCCAGCAGTTTCATGAACGGGGCACCCCTCCACTTT.

This clonotype has more than one count but fewer than ten. The J gene is TRBJ2-7, the V gene TRBV28; D is undetermined. CDR3 length: 12 amino acids. Germline assignment: CDR1 MDHEN and CDR2 SYDVKM. Deletions cut 2 bases from V and 6 bases from J, with 8 bases between. CDR3 loop: CASSLKGTEQYF. The DNA of the CDR3 is TGTGCCAGCAGTTTAAAGGGAACCGAGCAGTACTTC.

The J gene is TRBJ1-1, the V gene TRBV29-1; D remains ambiguous. Trimming left V 6 bases short and J 5 bases short, with 16 bases between. CDR1 and CDR2 (germline): SQVTM, ANQGSEA. This CDR3 comprises 13 residues. CDR3 nucleotide sequence: TGCAGCGTCGCCCGCGGACGCCAGACTGAAGCTTTCTTT. Its protein is CSVARGRQTEAFF.

CDR3 residues: CASSWGQSLNTEAFF. CDR3 bases: TGCGCCAGCAGCTGGGGACAGTCGCTGAACACTGAAGCTTTCTTT. V is TRBV5-1 and J is TRBJ1-1; 7 positions agree with TRBD1. J was trimmed by 0 bases and V by 3 bases; bases with no gene match: 5. CDR3 length: 15 amino acids. CDR1 and CDR2 from the germline V gene are SGHRS and YFSETQ.